The clone carrying this TCR beta chain showed up many times. The antigen is unknown. Each patient came to thyroid surgery without any prior treatment (of any kind). Using MiXCR, TCRdb re-called clones from the PCR reads. The table includes over 35,000 clones, roughly 14% detected once. The CDR3 has 15 residues. CDR1 is LNHDA and CDR2 is SQIVND in the germline V gene (reference sequence). The V end was cut by 3 bases, the J end by 0 bases, with 12 bases between. These data originate in a study of metastatic and nonmetastatic thyroid tumors. Study-level findings and limits: It was reportedly found that TCR beta diversity was significantly higher in malignant thyroid tumors than in benign nodules, a difference seen in both blood and tumor samples.

This TCR was recovered from a female donor with papillary thyroid cancer or a benign thyroid nodule (not recorded which). Some clones in this sample may be carry-over from other donors' samples. Sequencing was performed on blood. V and J are TRBV19 and TRBJ2-7; D possibly corresponds to TRBD2 (6 bases). CDR3 protein: CASSIGRGSSYEQYF. In DNA, the CDR3 is TGTGCCAGTAGTATTGGGCGGGGAAGCTCCTACGAGCAGTACTTC. Full variable domain (missing parts from reference TRBV19 and TRBJ2-7): DGGITQSPKYLFRKEGQNVTLSCEQNLNHDAMYWYRQDPGQGLRLIYYSQIVNDFQKGDIAEGYSVSREKKESFPLTVTSAQKNPTAFYLCASSIGRGSSYEQYFGPGTRLTVT.